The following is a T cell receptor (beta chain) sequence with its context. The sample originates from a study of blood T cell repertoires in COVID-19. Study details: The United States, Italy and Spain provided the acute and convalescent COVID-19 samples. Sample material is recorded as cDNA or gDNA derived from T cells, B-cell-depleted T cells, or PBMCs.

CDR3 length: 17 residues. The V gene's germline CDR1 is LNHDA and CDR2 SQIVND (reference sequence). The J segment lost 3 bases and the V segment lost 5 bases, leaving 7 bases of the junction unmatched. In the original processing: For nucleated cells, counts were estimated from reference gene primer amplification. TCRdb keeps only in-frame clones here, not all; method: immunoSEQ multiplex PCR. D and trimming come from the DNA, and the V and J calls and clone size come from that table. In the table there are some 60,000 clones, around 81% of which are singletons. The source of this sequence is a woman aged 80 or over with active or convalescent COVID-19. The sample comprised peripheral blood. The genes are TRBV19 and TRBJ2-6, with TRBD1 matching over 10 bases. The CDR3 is CASSPGTGVYGANVLTF. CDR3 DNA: TGTGCCAGTAGTCCAGGGACAGGGGTTTATGGGGCCAACGTCCTGACTTTC.